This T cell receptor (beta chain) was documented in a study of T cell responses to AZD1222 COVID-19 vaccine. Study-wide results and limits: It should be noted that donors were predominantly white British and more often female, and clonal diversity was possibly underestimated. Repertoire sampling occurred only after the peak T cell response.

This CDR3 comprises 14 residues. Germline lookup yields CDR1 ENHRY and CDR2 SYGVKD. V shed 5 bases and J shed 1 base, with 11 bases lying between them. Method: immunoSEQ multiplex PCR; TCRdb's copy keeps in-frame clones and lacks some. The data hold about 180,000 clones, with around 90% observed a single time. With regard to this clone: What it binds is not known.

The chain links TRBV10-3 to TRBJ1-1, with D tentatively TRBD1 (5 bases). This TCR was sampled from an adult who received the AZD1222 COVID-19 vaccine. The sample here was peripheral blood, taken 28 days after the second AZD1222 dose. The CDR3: CAISSPGTNTEAFF. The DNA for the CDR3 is TGTGCCATCAGTTCACCTGGGACGAACACTGAAGCTTTCTTT.